The 4 T cell receptor beta chains given below trace back to one sample, sequenced in a study of blood T cell repertoires in COVID-19. Measured with immunoSEQ multiplex PCR; TCRdb has only the in-frame clones, and not every one. The sample has under 250,000 clones; 83% are singletons. The sequencing input was peripheral blood. All receptors come from a woman in her sixties or seventies with active or convalescent COVID-19.

The CDR3, as DNA: TGTGCCAGCAGCGCCACAGGGAGCTCCTATAATTCACCCCTCCACTTT. This encodes CASSATGSSYNSPLHF. V usage is TRBV9 and J usage is TRBJ1-6; possibly TRBD1 for D (6 bases). Germline V CDR1 and CDR2: SGDLS, YYNGEE. The CDR3 has 16 amino acids. V dropped 3 bases and J dropped 0 bases, with 10 bases sitting between them.

The chain has TRBV5-5 and TRBJ2-3, with 16 bases aligning to TRBD2. Germline assignment: CDR1 SGHKS and CDR2 YYEKEE (reference sequence). Unmatched junction bases numbered 4, after V lost 4 bases and J lost 2 bases. The CDR3 consists of 17 residues. The CDR3 DNA follows: TGTGCCAGCAGCCGAGGGACTAGCGGGGGGGCCACAGATACGCAGTATTTT. Translating gives CASSRGTSGGATDTQYF.

V and J are TRBV28 and TRBJ2-5; D is perhaps TRBD1 (6 bases). The CDR3 contains 13 residues. Germline V gene data show CDR1 as MDHEN and CDR2 as SYDVKM. The V end was cut by 4 bases, the J end by 4 bases, with 10 bases between. The CDR3 spells CASSSGQIETQYF. Here the CDR3 DNA reads TGTGCCAGCAGTTCCGGACAGATAGAGACCCAGTACTTC.

This clone was detected only once. The rearrangement uses TRBV5-6 and TRBJ2-7, with TRBD1 matching over 7 bases. There are 14 residues in the CDR3. V was clipped by 1 base and J by 6 bases; unmatched bases: 7. Germline CDR1 SGHDT, CDR2 YYEEEE. The CDR3 nucleotides read TGTGCCAGCAGCTTGCTCGACAGGGTGGGCGAGCAGTACTTC. This sequence encodes CASSLLDRVGEQYF.